These 29 T cell receptor beta chains were all obtained from the same sample, sequenced in a study of glioma-infiltrating T cells after dendritic cell vaccination. The data were produced by immunoSEQ multiplex PCR, yet TCRdb's version contains in-frame clones alone and is incomplete. The sample contains about 87,000 clones, around 86% of which appear only once. Time point reported: after dendritic cell vaccination, including at tumor progression/relapse. Sequences were derived from blood, sampled after dendritic cell vaccination. The receptors stem from a human donor with glioblastoma.

This chain uses TRBV9 with TRBJ2-2; maybe TRBD1 (5 bases). CDR3 length: 15 amino acids. Germline V CDR1 and CDR2: SGDLS, YYNGEE. V lost 0 bases and J lost 5, with 11 bases in between. The CDR3 bases are TGTGCCAGCAGCGTAGCGAGCAGGGCAACCGGGGAGCTGTTTTTT. It codes for CASSVASRATGELFF.

A few counts support this clone. V gene TRBV6-6 combines with J gene TRBJ1-4, with no clear D. CDR3 length: 16 amino acids. The V and J ends lost 2 bases and 3 bases respectively, with 13 bases between them. CDR1 is MNHNY, CDR2 SVGAGI, per germline (reference sequence). The CDR3 protein is CASSYPPQLPNEKLFF. CDR3 nucleotide sequence: TGTGCCAGCAGTTACCCCCCACAGCTCCCTAATGAAAAACTGTTTTTT.

V and J are TRBV7-9 and TRBJ2-3, with 12 bases identical to TRBD1. The CDR3 spans 15 residues. Germline loops: CDR1 SEHNR, CDR2 FQNEAQ (reference sequence). V trimming: 5 bases; J trimming: 5 bases; junction bases outside the gene matches: 5. The CDR3 region has the DNA TGTGCCAGCAGCCTGGGACAGGGGGCAGGAGATACGCAGTATTTT. Amino acid sequence: CASSLGQGAGDTQYF.

This chain's CDR3 is CASSDRGHSPLHF. The CDR3 DNA reads TGTGCCAGCAGTGACAGGGGCCATTCACCCCTCCACTTT. The chain links TRBV2 to TRBJ1-6, with a tentative D call TRBD1 (6 bases). The germline gives CDR1 SNHLY, CDR2 FYNNEI. The CDR3 loop spans 13 amino acids. V lost 3 bases to trimming and J lost 8 bases, with 8 bases between them.

CDR3 sequence: CASSLVADYGYTF. In nucleotides, the CDR3 is TGTGCCAGCAGCTTGGTAGCAGACTATGGCTACACCTTC. The chain couples TRBV5-4 to TRBJ1-2, with unresolved D. There are 13 residues in the CDR3. From germline, CDR1 is SGHNT and CDR2 YYREEE (reference sequence). Trimming shortened V by 0 bases and J by 3 bases, and 6 bases separated the two germline ends.

This clone has more than one count but fewer than ten. The chain links TRBV10-3 to TRBJ2-7; 12 nucleotides match TRBD2. Unmatched junction bases numbered 6, after V lost 6 bases and J lost 3 bases. The CDR3 is 15 residues long. Germline V gene data show CDR1 as ENHRY and CDR2 as SYGVKD. CDR3 protein: CAIRGLAGAFYEQYF. CDR3 DNA sequence: TGTGCCATCAGGGGACTAGCGGGTGCCTTCTACGAGCAGTACTTC.

This clone was detected a few times. The rearrangement joins TRBV13 to TRBJ1-6; TRBD1 is a possible D gene (6 bases). The CDR3 is 14 amino acids. Germline values: CDR1 PRHDT, CDR2 FYEKMQ (reference sequence). The V and J ends lost 5 bases and 4 bases respectively, with 9 bases between them. CDR3 nucleotides: TGTGCCAGCAGCCTCGGACAGTATAATTCACCCCTCCACTTT. Translating gives CASSLGQYNSPLHF.

This clone counts as medium-sized. The chain employs TRBV30 and TRBJ2-6; maybe TRBD2 (5 bases). The V gene lost 7 bases and the J gene lost 1 base, with 11 bases spanning the gap. This CDR3 has 14 residues. Germline assignment: CDR1 GTSNPN and CDR2 SVGIG (reference sequence). The CDR3 nucleotides are TGTGCCTTAACTCGGGGATCTGGGGCCAACGTCCTGACTTTC. This translates into CALTRGSGANVLTF.

V is TRBV5-6 and J is TRBJ1-1; D remains ambiguous. V lost 6 bases to trimming and J lost 5 bases, with 17 bases between them. The CDR3 is 14 amino acids. Per germline, CDR1 SGHDT and CDR2 YYEEEE. The CDR3 loop is CASNLDPGNTEAFF. The CDR3 bases are TGTGCCAGCAACCTAGACCCGGGGAATACTGAAGCTTTCTTT. Filled out from reference TRBV5-6 and TRBJ1-1, the complete variable domain reads DAGVTQSPTHLIKTRGQQVTLRCSPKSGHDTVSWYQQALGQGPQFIFQYYEEEERQRGNFPDRFSGHQFPNYSSELNVNALLLGDSALYLCASNLDPGNTEAFFGQGTRLTVV.

The V and J genes are TRBV5-4 and TRBJ1-1, with TRBD1 matching over 7 bases. Germline CDR1 SGHNT, CDR2 YYREEE (reference sequence). After removal of 1 base from V and 0 bases from J, the junction contained 6 bases not matched to a gene. CDR3 size: 16 residues. The CDR3 DNA reads TGTGCCAGCAGCTTGTTAAGACAGGGCCTGAACACTGAAGCTTTCTTT. Translated, it gives CASSLLRQGLNTEAFF.

V and J are TRBV2 and TRBJ2-6, with D maybe TRBD1 (5 bases). Between the trimmed V and J ends, which lost 6 bases and 2 bases, there was a span of 8 bases. Germline loops: CDR1 SNHLY, CDR2 FYNNEI. The CDR3 consists of 14 residues. The CDR3 nucleotides are TGTGCCAGCAGGTCAGGGACTGGGGCCAACGTCCTGACTTTC. Its translation is CASRSGTGANVLTF.

This chain connects TRBV4-1 to TRBJ1-2; 10 nucleotides line up with TRBD1. Germline CDR1 reads MGHRA; CDR2 reads YSYEKL. The trim removed 3 bases at V and 2 bases at J, leaving 3 bases unmatched. The CDR3 is 15 residues long. The CDR3 sequence: CASSHGTGENYGYTF. CDR3 nucleotides: TGCGCCAGCAGCCATGGGACAGGGGAAAACTATGGCTACACCTTC.

This clone was picked up one time. The CDR3 sequence: CASSTTQETQYF. The DNA of the CDR3 is TGCGCCAGCAGCACTACCCAAGAGACCCAGTACTTC. The chain carries TRBV5-1 and TRBJ2-5; no clear D gene. CDR1 and CDR2 (germline): SGHRS, YFSETQ. This CDR3 has 12 residues. The germline V and J ends were trimmed by 4 bases and 1 base, with 5 bases remaining between them. Complete variable domain (other parts from reference TRBV5-1 and TRBJ2-5): KAGVTQTPRYLIKTRGQQVTLSCSPISGHRSVSWYQQTPGQGLQFLFEYFSETQRNKGNFPGRFSGRQFSNSRSEMNVSTLELGDSALYLCASSTTQETQYFGPGTRLLVL.

The chain combines TRBV7-2 with TRBJ1-2, with D uncertain. The germline gives CDR1 SGHTA, CDR2 FQGNSA. Trimming stripped 0 bases from V and 8 bases from J, with 19 bases between. CDR3 length equals 16 residues. CDR3 in amino acids: CASSLAASGIYGGYTF. CDR3 coding DNA: TGTGCCAGCAGCTTAGCCGCTTCGGGAATATACGGAGGCTACACCTTC.

V usage is TRBV2 and J usage is TRBJ1-5; 9 bases are a match to TRBD1. Germline values: CDR1 SNHLY, CDR2 FYNNEI. The V and J ends lost 2 bases and 7 bases, in that order; junction bases with no gene match: 9. This CDR3 region has 16 residues. The CDR3 loop reads CASSEHDRGGGQPQHF. The CDR3 DNA reads as TGTGCCAGCAGTGAACACGACAGGGGGGGCGGGCAGCCCCAGCATTTT.

The chain has TRBV7-9 and TRBJ1-4; D remains ambiguous. The CDR3 covers 14 residues. V lost 3 bases to trimming and J lost 6 bases, with 11 bases between them. Germline CDR1 and CDR2: SEHNR and FQNEAQ (reference sequence). CDR3 sequence: CASSLEQRDEKLFF. In nucleotides, the CDR3 is TGTGCCAGCAGCTTGGAACAGAGGGATGAAAAACTGTTTTTT. Filled out from reference TRBV7-9 and TRBJ1-4, the complete variable domain reads DTGVSQNPRHKITKRGQNVTFRCDPISEHNRLYWYRQTLGQGPEFLTYFQNEAQLEKSRLLSDRFSAERPKGSFSTLEIQRTEQGDSAMYLCASSLEQRDEKLFFGSGTQLSVL.

This chain joins TRBV5-4 and TRBJ2-7; D is possibly TRBD1 (6 bases). CDR3 length: 14 residues. Trimming cost V 3 bases and J 7 bases, with 17 bases left between them. Germline CDR1 SGHNT, CDR2 YYREEE (reference sequence). The CDR3 DNA sequence: TGTGCCAGCAGCTCGAGGACAGTCCCCCGTGAGCAGTACTTC. It is translated as CASSSRTVPREQYF.

This sequence joins TRBV5-1 and TRBJ1-1; D call uncertain. The germline V gene has CDR1 SGHRS and CDR2 YFSETQ. V gave up 2 bases and J gave up 2 bases, with 16 bases separating them. The CDR3 is 16 residues long. The CDR3 sequence: CASSFFPLGGNTEAFF. CDR3 nucleotides: TGCGCCAGCAGCTTTTTTCCCTTAGGAGGCAACACTGAAGCTTTCTTT.

V and J are TRBV10-3 and TRBJ1-3; 9 nucleotides line up with TRBD1. V trimming: 4 bases; J trimming: 6 bases; junction bases outside the gene matches: 10. Germline CDR1 and CDR2: ENHRY and SYGVKD. The CDR3 is 16 residues long. CDR3 nucleotides: TGTGCCATCAGTGCCAGACAGGGGGTCTTTTTAAACACCATATATTTT. This encodes CAISARQGVFLNTIYF.

The gene calls are TRBV6-1 and TRBJ2-5, with D possibly being TRBD1 (5 bases). The V gene's germline CDR1 is MNHNS and CDR2 SASEGT. The CDR3 is 14 residues long. V shed 1 base and J shed 3 bases, with 9 bases lying between them. The CDR3 DNA reads TGTGCCAGCAGTGAAGTTGGGGCAGAAGAGACCCAGTACTTC. Amino acids: CASSEVGAEETQYF.

The genes are TRBV2 and TRBJ1-2, with 9 bases identical to TRBD1. V shed 6 bases and J 1 base; nucleotides not matched to a gene: 12. The CDR3 spans 17 residues. The germline V gene encodes CDR1 SNHLY and CDR2 FYNNEI. The CDR3, as DNA: TGTGCCAGCAGAACAGGGGGCGCGTTAGGTGGTAACTATGGCTACACCTTC. Translated: CASRTGGALGGNYGYTF.

This clone was detected once. The rearrangement uses TRBV6-1 and TRBJ2-2; 7 bases are shared with TRBD1. With 5 bases clipped from V and 1 base from J, the junction kept 4 bases outside the gene matches. CDR3 length: 15 residues. Looked up from germline, CDR1 is MNHNS and CDR2 is SASEGT. The chain's CDR3 is CASSPRTGNTGELFF. The CDR3 nucleotides are TGTGCCAGCAGTCCTAGGACAGGGAACACCGGGGAGCTGTTTTTT.

V usage is TRBV27 and J usage is TRBJ2-2; maybe TRBD2 (5 bases). The CDR3 runs 16 residues. Per germline, CDR1 MNHEY and CDR2 SMNVEV (reference sequence). V was cut by 1 base and J by 0 bases, with 9 bases left in between. CDR3 sequence: CASSLFGISNTGELFF. CDR3 coding DNA: TGTGCCAGCAGTTTATTCGGGATATCGAACACCGGGGAGCTGTTTTTT.

V usage is TRBV5-6 and J usage is TRBJ2-1; 10 nucleotides match TRBD2. This CDR3 contains 19 residues. V dropped 1 base and J dropped 0; count of bases not matched to a gene: 10. The V gene's germline CDR1 is SGHDT and CDR2 YYEEEE. The CDR3 protein is CASSLITSGDTSSYNEQFF. The CDR3 DNA reads as TGTGCCAGCAGCTTGATCACTAGCGGGGATACGAGCTCCTACAATGAGCAGTTCTTC.

The chain joins TRBV2 to TRBJ1-1, with unresolved D. Trimming pared 6 bases from V and 1 base from J, leaving 9 bases between. The CDR3 is 13 amino acids. Germline V CDR1 and CDR2: SNHLY, FYNNEI. The CDR3 DNA is TGTGCCAGCAGGGGCCCCTGGAACACTGAAGCTTTCTTT. Translated, it gives CASRGPWNTEAFF.

The chain joins TRBV5-8 to TRBJ2-3, with TRBD2 identical over 7 bases. J gave up 2 bases and V 1 base, and 4 bases lay outside the gene matches. Looked up from germline, CDR1 is SGHTS and CDR2 is YDEGEE. This CDR3 region has 15 residues. The CDR3 sequence: CASSLSAGDTDTQYF. The CDR3 DNA sequence: TGTGCCAGCAGCTTGTCGGCGGGGGACACAGATACGCAGTATTTT.

This clone was seen once. The V and J genes are TRBV5-6 and TRBJ2-4; TRBD2 is a possible D gene (5 bases). Per germline, CDR1 SGHDT and CDR2 YYEEEE. The V gene lost 3 bases and the J gene lost 0 bases, with 10 bases spanning the gap. This CDR3 comprises 15 residues. The CDR3 protein is CASSSGRGAKNIQYF. The CDR3 coding sequence is TGTGCCAGCAGCTCTGGACGGGGAGCCAAAAACATTCAGTACTTC.

The chain links TRBV4-2 to TRBJ2-7, with 12 positions matching TRBD2. Germline CDR1 reads LGHNA; CDR2 reads YNFKEQ. The junction had 12 bases not matched to a gene; V was cut back by 3 bases and J by 6 bases. This CDR3 is 17 amino acids long. The CDR3 here is CASSHRAASGGALEQYF. DNA for the CDR3: TGTGCCAGCAGCCACCGGGCGGCTAGCGGGGGGGCTCTCGAGCAGTACTTC.

This clone was seen a handful of times. This chain joins TRBV19 and TRBJ1-5, with 9 nucleotides matching TRBD1. The germline V gene has CDR1 LNHDA and CDR2 SQIVND (reference sequence). The CDR3 runs to 16 residues. The J segment lost 3 bases and the V segment lost 4 bases, leaving 7 bases of the junction unmatched. CDR3 protein: CASSTQDRGYNQPQHF. CDR3 nucleotides: TGTGCCAGTAGTACCCAGGACAGGGGATACAATCAGCCCCAGCATTTT.